The clone carrying this TCR beta chain was counted ten times or more. Its specificity is not known. Two oligonucleotides, mixed equimolar, formed the beta constant-region primer covering TRBC1 and TRBC2. Four rounds of PCR amplified the ligated cDNA using nested alpha and beta constant-region primers plus SP2. TCRdb re-called the UMI-ligation and nested PCR reads with MiXCR, one entry per CDR3 protein. The data contain more than 95,000 distinct CDR3 sequences, about 14% of them singletons. The sample originates from a study of naive and memory T cell subsets. Notes on the study in general: RNA-based TCR counts may shift with T cell activation and differentiation. Possibly reflecting memory cells re-expressing CD45RA, a few larger clonotypes occurred in naive repertoires, especially CD8.

Cells stained for CD3, CD4, CD8, CD45RA and CD27 were sorted into four subsets. The CDR3 is 13 residues long. CDR1 LNHDA and CDR2 SQIVND come from the germline V gene (reference sequence). J lost 5 bases, V lost 4 bases, and 3 bases had no gene match. The J gene is TRBJ2-7, the V gene TRBV19; 9 bases agree with TRBD1. This receptor was identified in a human donor in good health. What was sequenced was naive CD8+ T cells from blood. CDR3 in DNA: TGTGCCAGTAGTACGAGACAGGGGGACGAGCAGTACTTC. Residues: CASSTRQGDEQYF. The entire variable domain, with the rest obtained from reference TRBV19 and TRBJ2-7, is as follows: DGGITQSPKYLFRKEGQNVTLSCEQNLNHDAMYWYRQDPGQGLRLIYYSQIVNDFQKGDIAEGYSVSREKKESFPLTVTSAQKNPTAFYLCASSTRQGDEQYFGPGTRLTVT.